These T cell receptor beta chains were read from a single sample in a study of cytomegalovirus exposure and HLA in healthy donors. Produced via immunoSEQ multiplex PCR; TCRdb's table is partial and in-frame only. The sample carries almost 200,000 clones, 70% to 90% recorded once. The sample taken for sequencing was PBMCs. The receptors derive from a woman aged 50 to 65 in good health and CMV-seronegative. Each CDR3 is given with its conserved first and last residue. Each record gives: CDR3 protein, CDR3 DNA, V gene, clone size, J gene, D gene, CDR3 length. D genes are given only for firm matches. The size of a clone is reported for some rows only, either as once, few or many, or as a class for expanded clones.

CDR3aa: CASNWGQGYEQYF
CDR3nt: TGTGCCAGTAATTGGGGGCAGGGCTACGAGCAGTACTTC
v_gene: TRBV19
abundance: -
j_gene: TRBJ2-7
d_gene: -
len: 13

CDR3aa: CASSLPGANTEAFF
CDR3nt: TGTGCCAGCAGTTTGCCAGGGGCGAACACTGAAGCTTTCTTT
v_gene: TRBV28
abundance: -
j_gene: TRBJ1-1
d_gene: -
len: 14

CDR3aa: CASSDRGSTDTQYF
CDR3nt: TGCGCCAGCAGTGACCGCGGGAGCACAGATACGCAGTATTTT
v_gene: TRBV10-1
abundance: -
j_gene: TRBJ2-3
d_gene: -
len: 14

CDR3aa: CASSDYSGTGRTGELFF
CDR3nt: TGTGCCAGCAGTGACTATTCTGGGACAGGGAGGACCGGGGAGCTGTTTTTT
v_gene: TRBV6-1
abundance: once
j_gene: TRBJ2-2
d_gene: TRBD1
len: 17

CDR3aa: CATSRDPGIETQYF
CDR3nt: TGTGCCACCAGCAGAGATCCCGGGATTGAGACCCAGTACTTC
v_gene: TRBV15
abundance: -
j_gene: TRBJ2-5
d_gene: -
len: 14

CDR3aa: CASSINRGTYNEQFF
CDR3nt: TGTGCCAGTAGTATTAACAGGGGAACCTACAATGAGCAGTTCTTC
v_gene: TRBV19
abundance: -
j_gene: TRBJ2-1
d_gene: TRBD1
len: 15

CDR3aa: CASSPRAGVGGEQFF
CDR3nt: TGCGCCAGCAGCCCCAGAGCGGGAGTCGGCGGTGAGCAGTTCTTC
v_gene: TRBV5-1
abundance: -
j_gene: TRBJ2-1
d_gene: TRBD2
len: 15

CDR3aa: CASKSLGTHQPQHF
CDR3nt: TGTGCCAGCAAGAGTTTAGGGACTCATCAGCCCCAGCATTTT
v_gene: TRBV6-1
abundance: -
j_gene: TRBJ1-5
d_gene: -
len: 14

CDR3aa: CASSNWGHRGYSNQPQHF
CDR3nt: TGTGCCAGCAGCAATTGGGGACATCGGGGATATAGCAATCAGCCCCAGCATTTT
v_gene: TRBV21-1
abundance: -
j_gene: TRBJ1-5
d_gene: -
len: 18

CDR3aa: CASSSQGASEAFF
CDR3nt: TGTGCCAGCAGCTCACAGGGGGCATCTGAAGCTTTCTTT
v_gene: TRBV7-8
abundance: -
j_gene: TRBJ1-1
d_gene: TRBD1
len: 13

CDR3aa: CASSPSTDTQYF
CDR3nt: TGTGCCAGCAGCCCGAGCACAGATACGCAGTATTTT
v_gene: TRBV7-3
abundance: -
j_gene: TRBJ2-3
d_gene: -
len: 12

CDR3aa: CASSQITGELFF
CDR3nt: TGTGCCAGTTCCCAGATTACCGGGGAGCTGTTTTTT
v_gene: TRBV19
abundance: -
j_gene: TRBJ2-2
d_gene: -
len: 12

CDR3aa: CASSTRGSYYEQYF
CDR3nt: TGTGCCAGTAGTACCAGGGGGTCTTACTACGAGCAGTACTTC
v_gene: TRBV19
abundance: -
j_gene: TRBJ2-7
d_gene: TRBD1
len: 14

CDR3aa: CAISPGGNEQFF
CDR3nt: TGTGCCATCAGTCCGGGGGGGAATGAGCAGTTCTTC
v_gene: TRBV10-3
abundance: -
j_gene: TRBJ2-1
d_gene: TRBD2
len: 12

CDR3aa: CASSPGTSGEQYF
CDR3nt: TGTGCCAGCTCCCCCGGGACTAGCGGCGAGCAGTACTTC
v_gene: TRBV18
abundance: -
j_gene: TRBJ2-7
d_gene: TRBD2
len: 13

CDR3aa: CASSEPGEGGPYEQYF
CDR3nt: TGTGCCAGCAGTGAACCCGGGGAGGGTGGGCCCTACGAGCAGTACTTC
v_gene: TRBV6-1
abundance: few
j_gene: TRBJ2-7
d_gene: TRBD2
len: 16

CDR3aa: CASTTGTGASGANVLTF
CDR3nt: TGTGCCAGCACCACCGGGACAGGGGCTTCCGGGGCCAACGTCCTGACTTTC
v_gene: TRBV27
abundance: -
j_gene: TRBJ2-6
d_gene: TRBD1
len: 17

CDR3aa: CAWKLPSGSYNEQFF
CDR3nt: TGTGCCTGGAAGCTTCCAAGCGGGAGCTACAATGAGCAGTTCTTC
v_gene: TRBV30
abundance: -
j_gene: TRBJ2-1
d_gene: TRBD2
len: 15

CDR3aa: CASSFRGGYGYTF
CDR3nt: TGTGCCAGCAGCTTTCGGGGGGGCTATGGCTACACCTTC
v_gene: TRBV27
abundance: -
j_gene: TRBJ1-2
d_gene: -
len: 13

CDR3aa: CASSRLRTSGTSFTSTDTQYF
CDR3nt: TGTGCCAGCAGCCGACTGAGGACTAGCGGAACTTCGTTTACTAGCACAGATACGCAGTATTTT
v_gene: TRBV14
abundance: -
j_gene: TRBJ2-3
d_gene: TRBD2
len: 21

CDR3aa: CASSYSGGRETQYF
CDR3nt: TGTGCCAGCAGTTACTCAGGGGGCAGGGAGACCCAGTACTTC
v_gene: TRBV6-5
abundance: -
j_gene: TRBJ2-5
d_gene: TRBD1
len: 14

CDR3aa: CASSLGRNEKLFF
CDR3nt: TGTGCCAGCAGTTTAGGGAGGAATGAAAAACTGTTTTTT
v_gene: TRBV27
abundance: -
j_gene: TRBJ1-4
d_gene: -
len: 13

CDR3aa: CASSRLGSYEQYF
CDR3nt: TGTGCCAGCAGTCGACTTGGCTCCTACGAGCAGTACTTC
v_gene: TRBV28
abundance: -
j_gene: TRBJ2-7
d_gene: -
len: 13

CDR3aa: CASSDGSGAKNIQYF
CDR3nt: TGTGCCAGCAGTGACGGTTCAGGGGCCAAAAACATTCAGTACTTC
v_gene: TRBV6-1
abundance: -
j_gene: TRBJ2-4
d_gene: -
len: 15

CDR3aa: CASSLLSTDTQYF
CDR3nt: TGTGCCAGCAGTTTATTATCCACAGATACGCAGTATTTT
v_gene: TRBV28
abundance: once
j_gene: TRBJ2-3
d_gene: -
len: 13

CDR3aa: CASGTSLEKETQYF
CDR3nt: TGTGCCAGCGGGACTTCCCTGGAAAAAGAGACCCAGTACTTC
v_gene: TRBV13
abundance: -
j_gene: TRBJ2-5
d_gene: -
len: 14

CDR3aa: CASAPWGANYGYTF
CDR3nt: TGTGCCAGCGCCCCCTGGGGAGCTAACTATGGCTACACCTTC
v_gene: TRBV19
abundance: -
j_gene: TRBJ1-2
d_gene: -
len: 14

CDR3aa: CAWSRDFSGQPQHF
CDR3nt: TGTGCCTGGAGCCGAGACTTCTCGGGGCAGCCCCAGCATTTT
v_gene: TRBV30
abundance: -
j_gene: TRBJ1-5
d_gene: -
len: 14

CDR3aa: CASTETLFSYEQYF
CDR3nt: TGTGCCAGCACAGAGACACTCTTCTCCTACGAGCAGTACTTC
v_gene: TRBV6-1
abundance: -
j_gene: TRBJ2-7
d_gene: -
len: 14

CDR3aa: CASRLQGARGNTIYF
CDR3nt: TGTGCCAGCAGACTCCAGGGGGCGCGAGGAAACACCATATATTTT
v_gene: TRBV2
abundance: -
j_gene: TRBJ1-3
d_gene: TRBD1
len: 15

CDR3aa: CAISETGLAREQYF
CDR3nt: TGTGCCATCAGTGAAACGGGACTAGCACGGGAGCAGTACTTC
v_gene: TRBV10-3
abundance: -
j_gene: TRBJ2-7
d_gene: TRBD2
len: 14

CDR3aa: CASSPRTSSYNEQFF
CDR3nt: TGTGCCAGCAGTCCCCGGACTAGCTCCTACAATGAGCAGTTCTTC
v_gene: TRBV2
abundance: -
j_gene: TRBJ2-1
d_gene: TRBD2
len: 15

CDR3aa: CASSLTGQVPRGAEAFF
CDR3nt: TGCGCCAGCAGCTTGACCGGCCAGGTCCCGCGCGGGGCTGAAGCTTTCTTT
v_gene: TRBV5-1
abundance: -
j_gene: TRBJ1-1
d_gene: -
len: 17

CDR3aa: CASKWASYNEQFF
CDR3nt: TGTGCCAGTAAGTGGGCCTCCTACAATGAGCAGTTCTTC
v_gene: TRBV13
abundance: -
j_gene: TRBJ2-1
d_gene: -
len: 13

CDR3aa: CASSTLAGALGVRAQYF
CDR3nt: TGTGCCAGCAGTACCCTAGCGGGGGCCTTAGGTGTAAGGGCCCAGTACTTC
v_gene: TRBV28
abundance: -
j_gene: TRBJ2-5
d_gene: TRBD2
len: 17

CDR3aa: CASSSGREGSVEQYF
CDR3nt: TGTGCCAGCAGCTCCGGACGGGAGGGATCGGTCGAGCAGTACTTC
v_gene: TRBV5-4
abundance: once
j_gene: TRBJ2-7
d_gene: TRBD2
len: 15

CDR3aa: CASSEPKGAGNQPQHF
CDR3nt: TGTGCCAGCAGTGAACCAAAGGGGGCTGGCAATCAGCCCCAGCATTTT
v_gene: TRBV6-1
abundance: -
j_gene: TRBJ1-5
d_gene: TRBD1
len: 16

CDR3aa: CASWGVRQLNTEAFF
CDR3nt: TGTGCCAGCTGGGGGGTCCGACAGCTGAACACTGAAGCTTTCTTT
v_gene: TRBV6-1
abundance: -
j_gene: TRBJ1-1
d_gene: -
len: 15

CDR3aa: CASSPQNGLAGETQYF
CDR3nt: TGTGCCAGCAGCCCCCAAAATGGACTAGCGGGTGAGACCCAGTACTTC
v_gene: TRBV28
abundance: -
j_gene: TRBJ2-5
d_gene: TRBD2
len: 16

CDR3aa: CASSLAGSGANVLTF
CDR3nt: TGTGCCAGCAGTTTGGCGGGATCCGGGGCCAACGTCCTGACTTTC
v_gene: TRBV28
abundance: -
j_gene: TRBJ2-6
d_gene: -
len: 15